This T cell receptor (beta chain) was found in a study of cytomegalovirus exposure and HLA in healthy donors. The CDR3 extends over 15 amino acids. The PCR used 60 Vbeta and 13 Jbeta primers. Profiled with immunoSEQ multiplex PCR; TCRdb holds only in-frame clones, not every one. The sample carries some 190,000 clones, 70% to 75% recorded once. This clonotype was sampled from a man aged 25-45 years in good health and CMV-seropositive. The sequencing input was PBMCs. The chain combines TRBV21-1 with TRBJ2-5; TRBD1, the table's D call, was not compared with the DNA. TRBV21-1 is an annotated pseudogene. CDR3 nucleotides: TGTGCCAGCAGCGAGGGGGCTAGCCTCCAAGAGACCCAGTACTTC. This gives the protein CASSEGASLQETQYF.